One T cell receptor beta chain is described in this entry. These data come from a study of cytomegalovirus exposure and HLA in healthy donors. Profiling relied on immunoSEQ multiplex PCR, and the TCRdb table lists in-frame clones only, not all of them. The profile shows more than 140,000 clones, less than 90% of them singletons. The germline V and J ends were trimmed by 3 bases and 4 bases, with 12 bases remaining between them. This CDR3 region has 13 residues. Germline V gene lookup returns CDR1 GTSNPN and CDR2 SVGIG (reference sequence). The clonotype originates from a woman aged 18-35 years in good health and CMV-seropositive. Sequenced sample: PBMCs. The V gene is TRBV30, the J gene TRBJ1-1; D is unclear. In DNA form, the CDR3 reads TGTGCCTGGAGGCAACCGGGGTTCACTGAAGCTTTCTTT. This translates into CAWRQPGFTEAFF.